This is a list of T cell receptor beta chains from one sample in a study of human T cells and chemical hapten exposure. TCRdb passed the RACE reads through MiXCR, listing each CDR3 protein once. Of approximately 370,000 distinct CDR3 sequences in the sample, around 5.5% were seen once. The sample was whole blood, taken in connection with sensitization to the hapten diphenylcyclopropenone (DPC). These receptors were obtained from a woman younger than 35 with alopecia areata. Some clones in this sample may be carry-over from other donors' samples. Both conserved end residues are part of each CDR3. Fields, in order: V gene, J gene, clone size, D gene, CDR3 DNA, CDR3 protein. D genes are given only for firm matches. Size is omitted from some rows. Given values are once, few, many or a class for expanded clones.

>TRBV20-1|TRBJ1-2|few|TRBD1
TGCAGTGCTAGTCCAGGACAGGGGGCGTCTGGCTACACCTTC
CSASPGQGASGYTF
>TRBV4-1|TRBJ2-7|.|TRBD1
TGCGCCAGCAGCGAGCGACAGGGTGACTGGAGGGAGCAGTACTTC
CASSERQGDWREQYF
>TRBV7-2|TRBJ2-1|many|.
TGTGCCAGCAGCTTCCTAATTAGCTACAATGAGCAGTTCTTC
CASSFLISYNEQFF
>TRBV6-2/TRBV6-3|TRBJ2-1|many|TRBD2
TGTGCCAGCAGTTACGTAGCGGGGCCCAATGAGCAGTTCTTC
CASSYVAGPNEQFF
>TRBV9|TRBJ2-1|few|.
TGTGCCAGCAGCGCGGGGGAAGACAGCTCCTACAATGAGCAGTTCTTC
CASSAGEDSSYNEQFF
>TRBV10-3|TRBJ2-3|few|TRBD2
TGTGCCATCAGTGACCCGAGGGCGAGCGGGAGAACCTATACGCAGTATTTT
CAISDPRASGRTYTQYF
>TRBV10-3|TRBJ1-5|.|.
TGTGCCATCAGTGACGGGGCAAGTACTAATCAGCCCCAGCATTTT
CAISDGASTNQPQHF
>TRBV18|TRBJ2-7|.|TRBD1
TGTGCCAGCTCACAGGACAGGGGAGTCGAGCAGTACTTC
CASSQDRGVEQYF
>TRBV29-1|TRBJ1-4|few|.
TGCAGCGTTGGTGGAGTGAATGAAAAACTGTTTTTT
CSVGGVNEKLFF
>TRBV12-3/TRBV12-4|TRBJ2-7|many|.
TGTGCCAGCAGTTTACGAGTCTCCTACGAGCAGTACTTC
CASSLRVSYEQYF
>TRBV29-1|TRBJ2-1|many|.
TGCAGCGTGGCACAAAATAAAGAGCAGTTCTTC
CSVAQNKEQFF
>TRBV7-9|TRBJ2-7|few|.
TGTGCCAGCGCCATAGAGGGGAAAACATCCTACGAGCAGTACTTC
CASAIEGKTSYEQYF
>TRBV14|TRBJ2-3|.|.
TGTGCCAGCAGCCAAGTTCGGGATACGCAGTATTTT
CASSQVRDTQYF